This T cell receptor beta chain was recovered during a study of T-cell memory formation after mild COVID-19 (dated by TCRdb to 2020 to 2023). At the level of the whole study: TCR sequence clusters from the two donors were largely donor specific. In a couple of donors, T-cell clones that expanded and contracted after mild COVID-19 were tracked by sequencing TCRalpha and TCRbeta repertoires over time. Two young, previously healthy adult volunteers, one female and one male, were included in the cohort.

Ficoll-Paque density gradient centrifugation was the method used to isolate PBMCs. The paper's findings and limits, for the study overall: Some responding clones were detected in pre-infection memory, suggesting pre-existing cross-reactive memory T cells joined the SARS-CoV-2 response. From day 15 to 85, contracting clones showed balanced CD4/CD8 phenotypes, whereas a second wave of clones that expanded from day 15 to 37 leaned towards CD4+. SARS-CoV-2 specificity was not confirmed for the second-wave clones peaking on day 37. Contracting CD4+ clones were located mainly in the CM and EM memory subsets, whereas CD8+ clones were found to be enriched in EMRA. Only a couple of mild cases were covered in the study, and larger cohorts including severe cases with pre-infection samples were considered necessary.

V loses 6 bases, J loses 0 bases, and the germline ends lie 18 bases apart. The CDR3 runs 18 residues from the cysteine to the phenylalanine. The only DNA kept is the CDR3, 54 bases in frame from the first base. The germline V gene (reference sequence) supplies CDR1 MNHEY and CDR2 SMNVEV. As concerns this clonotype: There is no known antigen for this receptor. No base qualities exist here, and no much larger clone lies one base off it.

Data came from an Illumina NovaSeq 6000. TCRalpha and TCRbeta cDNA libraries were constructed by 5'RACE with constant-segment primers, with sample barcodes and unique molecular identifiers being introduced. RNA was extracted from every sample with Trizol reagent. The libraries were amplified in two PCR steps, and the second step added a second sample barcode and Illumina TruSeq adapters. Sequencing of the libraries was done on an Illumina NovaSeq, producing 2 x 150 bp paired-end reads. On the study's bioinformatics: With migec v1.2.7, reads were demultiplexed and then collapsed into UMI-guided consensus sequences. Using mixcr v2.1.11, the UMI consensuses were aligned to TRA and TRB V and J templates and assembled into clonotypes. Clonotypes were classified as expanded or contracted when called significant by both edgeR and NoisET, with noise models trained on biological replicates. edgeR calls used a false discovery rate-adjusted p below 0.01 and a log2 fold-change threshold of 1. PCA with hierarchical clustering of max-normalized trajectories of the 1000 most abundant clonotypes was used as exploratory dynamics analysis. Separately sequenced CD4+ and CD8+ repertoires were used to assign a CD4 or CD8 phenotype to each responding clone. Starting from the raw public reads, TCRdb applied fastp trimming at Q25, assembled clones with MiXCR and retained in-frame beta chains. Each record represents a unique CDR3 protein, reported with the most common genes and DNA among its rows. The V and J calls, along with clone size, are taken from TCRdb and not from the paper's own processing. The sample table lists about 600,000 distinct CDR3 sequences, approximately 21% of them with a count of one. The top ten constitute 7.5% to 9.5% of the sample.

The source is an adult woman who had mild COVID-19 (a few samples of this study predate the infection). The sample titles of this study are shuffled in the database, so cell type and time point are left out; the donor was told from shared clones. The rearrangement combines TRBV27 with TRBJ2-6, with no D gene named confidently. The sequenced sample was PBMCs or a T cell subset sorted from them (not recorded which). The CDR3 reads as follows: CASRKRWPGTSGANVLTF. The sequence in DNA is TGTGCCAGCAGGAAAAGGTGGCCCGGTACCTCTGGGGCCAACGTCCTGACTTTC.